This entry lists 27 T cell receptor beta chains sequenced from one sample in a study of PD-L1 blockade in urothelial cancer. Stated time point: pretreatment peripheral blood. Assay: immunoSEQ multiplex PCR; the TCRdb copy retains only in-frame clones and omits some. The sample includes roughly 63,000 clones, under 90% of them seen just once. Source: PBMCs, taken around atezolizumab (anti-PD-L1) treatment. All receptors come from a man in his 70s with urothelial cancer.

The gene calls are TRBV19 and TRBJ2-7; D is perhaps TRBD2 (5 bases). From germline, CDR1 is LNHDA and CDR2 SQIVND (reference sequence). This CDR3 has 14 residues. Trimming took off 5 bases at V and 2 bases at J, with 13 bases between the two ends. The CDR3 sequence is CASSDPGKAYEQYF. Here the CDR3 DNA reads TGTGCCAGTAGTGACCCGGGAAAAGCCTACGAGCAGTACTTC.

The chain links TRBV19 to TRBJ2-3, with a weak D call TRBD2 (5 bases). The CDR3 extends over 14 amino acids. CDR1 is LNHDA, CDR2 SQIVND, per germline (reference sequence). V lost 3 bases and J lost 5, with 12 bases in between. The CDR3 region is CASSMSPRGDTQYF. CDR3 sequence (DNA): TGTGCCAGTAGTATGTCCCCCCGGGGAGATACGCAGTATTTT.

This chain joins TRBV10-3 and TRBJ1-2; tentatively, D is TRBD1 (6 bases). CDR1 and CDR2 from the germline V gene are ENHRY and SYGVKD. The CDR3 is made up of 14 amino acids. Trimming took 3 bases from V and 4 from J, leaving 12 bases between them. CDR3 sequence (DNA): TGTGCCATCAGTGACCATACAGGGCCCTATGGCTACACCTTC. Translating it yields CAISDHTGPYGYTF.

This chain joins TRBV28 and TRBJ2-7, with D unclear. Per the germline V gene, CDR1 is MDHEN and CDR2 is SYDVKM. V lost 2 bases to trimming and J lost 3 bases, with 11 bases between them. CDR3 size: 14 residues. In DNA form, the CDR3 reads TGTGCCAGCAGTTTAGGGCAGACCGGCTACGAGCAGTACTTC. This gives the protein CASSLGQTGYEQYF.

The gene calls are TRBV7-9 and TRBJ2-1; TRBD1 might be the D (6 bases). The germline gives CDR1 SEHNR, CDR2 FQNEAQ (reference sequence). V was cut by 5 bases and J by 6 bases, with 8 bases left in between. The CDR3 covers 12 residues. The CDR3 DNA reads as TGTGCCAGCAGCCAACAGGGCAATGAGCAGTTCTTC. It specifies CASSQQGNEQFF.

The chain is built from TRBV19 and TRBJ2-2; 9 bases are shared with TRBD1. The CDR3 covers 16 residues. Per the germline V gene, CDR1 is LNHDA and CDR2 is SQIVND (reference sequence). J was trimmed by 4 bases and V by 5 bases; bases with no gene match: 8. CDR3 amino acids: CASSAQTGGSTGELFF. Written as DNA, the CDR3 is TGTGCCAGTAGTGCGCAGACAGGGGGTTCCACCGGGGAGCTGTTTTTT.

This rearrangement joins TRBV18 to TRBJ2-5, with 10 bases identical to TRBD2. The CDR3 is 15 residues long. Germline CDR1 is KGHSH and CDR2 is LQKENI. V was clipped by 5 bases and J by 5 bases; unmatched bases: 8. DNA of the CDR3: TGTGCCAGCTCATTCTCTAGCGGGAGTCTGGAGACCCAGTACTTC. This gives the protein CASSFSSGSLETQYF.

The chain carries TRBV5-1 and TRBJ2-3; D is perhaps TRBD1 (5 bases). CDR3 length: 14 residues. CDR1 is SGHRS, CDR2 YFSETQ, per germline. Trimming cost V 2 bases and J 0 bases, with 7 bases left between them. The CDR3, as DNA: TGCGCCAGCAGCTTTGACAGAAGCACAGATACGCAGTATTTT. This sequence encodes CASSFDRSTDTQYF.

The chain joins TRBV19 to TRBJ2-3; TRBD2 matches at 9 bases. V was pared by 0 bases and J by 3 bases, with 7 bases of the junction left unmatched. Germline-derived CDR1 and CDR2 are LNHDA and SQIVND (reference sequence). There are 17 residues in the CDR3. CDR3 residues: CASSIDAAGGGTDTQYF. The CDR3, as DNA: TGTGCCAGTAGTATAGACGCGGCGGGAGGGGGAACAGATACGCAGTATTTT. The full variable domain, rest sourced from reference TRBV19 and TRBJ2-3, is DGGITQSPKYLFRKEGQNVTLSCEQNLNHDAMYWYRQDPGQGLRLIYYSQIVNDFQKGDIAEGYSVSREKKESFPLTVTSAQKNPTAFYLCASSIDAAGGGTDTQYFGPGTRLTVL.

The J gene is TRBJ2-1, the V gene TRBV10-3; no firm D call. V was cut by 8 bases and J by 8 bases, with 10 bases left in between. Germline V gene data show CDR1 as ENHRY and CDR2 as SYGVKD. CDR3 length equals 11 residues. The CDR3 protein is CAISIEDEQFF. In nucleotides, the CDR3 is TGTGCCATCTCTATAGAGGATGAGCAGTTCTTC.

A single count supports this clone. The rearrangement links TRBV7-8 to TRBJ1-1, with D maybe TRBD1 (5 bases). Trimming removed 1 base from V and 1 base from J, with 10 bases in between. Germline V lookup: CDR1 SGHVS, CDR2 FQNEAQ. This CDR3 comprises 15 residues. CDR3 sequence: CASSLEGVANTEAFF. CDR3 coding DNA: TGTGCCAGCAGCTTAGAAGGGGTGGCGAACACTGAAGCTTTCTTT.

The rearrangement uses TRBV28 and TRBJ1-1, with 9 bases matching TRBD1. This CDR3 spans 15 amino acids. Germline CDR1 and CDR2: MDHEN and SYDVKM. With 3 bases clipped from V and 4 bases from J, the junction kept 6 bases outside the gene matches. CDR3 bases: TGTGCCAGCAGTTTGTGGGACAGGGCGGGCACTGAAGCTTTCTTT. Amino acid sequence: CASSLWDRAGTEAFF.

The chain uses TRBV11-2 and TRBJ2-1, with D perhaps TRBD2 (7 bases). V gave up 1 base and J gave up 5 bases, with 18 bases separating them. CDR1 and CDR2 (germline): SGHAT, FQNNGV. This CDR3 region has 17 residues. CDR3 in DNA: TGTGCCAGCAGCTTAGGGGTTGGGGGGGGGCGTGACAATGAGCAGTTCTTC. It is translated as CASSLGVGGGRDNEQFF.

The rearrangement uses TRBV9 and TRBJ2-7; tentative D call: TRBD2 (6 bases). The germline V gene encodes CDR1 SGDLS and CDR2 YYNGEE. The CDR3 loop spans 14 amino acids. V was shortened by 2 bases and J by 6 bases, with 15 bases between the two germline ends. CDR3 nucleotide sequence: TGTGCCAGCAGCGTCGACCTAGCGTCGTCCGAGCAGTACTTC. It specifies CASSVDLASSEQYF. Full variable domain (outside the CDR3, taken from reference TRBV9 and TRBJ2-7): DSGVTQTPKHLITATGQRVTLRCSPRSGDLSVYWYQQSLDQGLQFLIQYYNGEERAKGNILERFSAQQFPDLHSELNLSSLELGDSALYFCASSVDLASSEQYFGPGTRLTVT.

This chain uses TRBV27 with TRBJ2-1; TRBD2 aligns across 7 bases. The germline V gene has CDR1 MNHEY and CDR2 SMNVEV (reference sequence). The CDR3 is 15 amino acids. The V gene end was trimmed by 5 bases and the J gene end by 14 bases; junction bases not matched to a gene: 18. CDR3 nucleotide sequence: TGTGCCAGCAGTCAAAGACTAGCTGGAAGCTCCGGGGAGTTCTTC. Residues: CASSQRLAGSSGEFF.

This chain connects TRBV19 to TRBJ1-2, with TRBD1 as a possible D gene (6 bases). This CDR3 has 15 residues. The germline gives CDR1 LNHDA, CDR2 SQIVND (reference sequence). V was trimmed by 6 bases and J by 3 bases, leaving 17 bases between them. The CDR3 coding sequence is TGTGCCAGTAGCCCATCCGAGGGGGGGCACTATGGCTACACCTTC. This translates into CASSPSEGGHYGYTF. The entire variable domain, with the rest obtained from reference TRBV19 and TRBJ1-2, is as follows: DGGITQSPKYLFRKEGQNVTLSCEQNLNHDAMYWYRQDPGQGLRLIYYSQIVNDFQKGDIAEGYSVSREKKESFPLTVTSAQKNPTAFYLCASSPSEGGHYGYTFGSGTRLTVV.

The chain employs TRBV11-1 and TRBJ2-3, with 13 bases aligning to TRBD2. V lost 3 bases and J lost 3; bases outside the gene matches: 3. The germline CDR1 and CDR2 sequences are SGHAT and FQDESV (reference sequence). The CDR3 is made up of 16 amino acids. CDR3 in amino acids: CASSFGTSGITDTQYF. Here the CDR3 DNA reads TGTGCCAGCAGCTTCGGGACTAGCGGGATAACAGATACGCAGTATTTT.

The chain has TRBV27 and TRBJ1-2; the D gene is possibly TRBD1 (6 bases). Trimming pared 5 bases from V and 4 bases from J, leaving 17 bases between. The CDR3 is 15 amino acids. The V gene's germline CDR1 is MNHEY and CDR2 SMNVEV (reference sequence). CDR3 protein: CASSLRQDSGYGYTF. The DNA of the CDR3 is TGTGCCAGCAGTCTCCGACAGGATTCAGGCTATGGCTACACCTTC.

J is TRBJ2-1 and V is TRBV28, with 7 bases matching TRBD1. Per germline, CDR1 MDHEN and CDR2 SYDVKM. This CDR3 has 17 residues. V dropped 8 bases and J dropped 10; count of bases not matched to a gene: 23. CDR3 region: CASLGTATLELYGEQFF. The CDR3 region has the DNA TGTGCCAGCCTCGGGACAGCAACTCTAGAGCTCTACGGGGAGCAGTTCTTC.

The chain recombines TRBV19 with TRBJ2-2, with TRBD1 identical over 9 bases. Germline CDR1 and CDR2: LNHDA and SQIVND (reference sequence). V shed 3 bases and J 6 bases; nucleotides not matched to a gene: 5. CDR3 size: 15 residues. CDR3 region: CASSMGQGGAGELFF. In nucleotides, the CDR3 is TGTGCCAGTAGTATGGGACAGGGAGGGGCCGGGGAGCTGTTTTTT.

In its sample, this clone was seen once. As DNA, the CDR3 is TGTGCCAGCAGCCGTCGGGGAGGGAGCATTGGAAACACCATATATTTT. This sequence encodes CASSRRGGSIGNTIYF. The J gene is TRBJ1-3, the V gene TRBV7-9, with unresolved D. The CDR3 extends over 16 amino acids. Trimming pared 5 bases from V and 3 bases from J, leaving 17 bases between. Germline CDR1 and CDR2: SEHNR and FQNEAQ (reference sequence).

The CDR3 region has the DNA TGTGCCAGCAGGCAGGGTGTCGGGGAGCTGTTTTTT. Its protein is CASRQGVGELFF. The chain carries TRBV2 and TRBJ2-2, with a weak D call TRBD1 (5 bases). V was shortened by 6 bases and J by 7 bases, with 9 bases between the two germline ends. The germline gives CDR1 SNHLY, CDR2 FYNNEI. This CDR3 has 12 residues.

The gene calls are TRBV19 and TRBJ2-3, with TRBD1 as a possible D gene (6 bases). Trimming took 6 bases from V and 2 from J, leaving 9 bases between them. The CDR3 sequence is 13 residues long. Germline V gives CDR1 LNHDA, CDR2 SQIVND (reference sequence). In DNA, the CDR3 is TGTGCCAGTAGAGGACAGATCACAGATACGCAGTATTTT. Encoded protein: CASRGQITDTQYF.

The rearrangement joins TRBV11-3 to TRBJ2-3; D unclear. Trimming removed 0 bases at V and 6 bases at J, with 7 bases between. The CDR3 is 13 residues long. Per the germline V gene, CDR1 is SGHNT and CDR2 is YENEEA. The CDR3 region is CASSLDRSDTQYF. The CDR3, as DNA: TGTGCCAGCAGCTTAGATAGAAGTGATACGCAGTATTTT.

CDR3 in amino acids: CASSGAGGPSYEQYF. In DNA, the CDR3 is TGTGCCAGCAGTGGTGCAGGGGGCCCTTCCTACGAGCAGTACTTC. The chain recombines TRBV6-1 with TRBJ2-7, with 8 bases that match TRBD1. The CDR3 is made up of 15 amino acids. Germline V CDR1 and CDR2: MNHNS, SASEGT. V lost 4 bases to trimming and J lost 1 base; unmatched junction nucleotides: 6.

The V call is TRBV25-1, the J call TRBJ2-1, with 7 bases fitting TRBD2. Germline loops: CDR1 MGHDK, CDR2 SYGVNS. Losses at the gene ends were 8 bases for V and 3 bases for J; bases not matched to a gene: 7. This CDR3 comprises 14 residues. CDR3 nucleotide sequence: TGTGCCAGCGGGGGGAGGGACGGCTACAATGAGCAGTTCTTC. Protein sequence: CASGGRDGYNEQFF. The whole variable domain, remainder taken from reference TRBV25-1 and TRBJ2-1, is EADIYQTPRYLVIGTGKKITLECSQTMGHDKMYWYQQDPGMELHLIHYSYGVNSTEKGDLSSESTVSRIRTEHFPLTLESARPSHTSQYLCASGGRDGYNEQFFGPGTRLTVL.

The gene calls are TRBV5-1 and TRBJ2-1; D might be TRBD2 (6 bases). The CDR3 has 14 residues. Per the germline V gene, CDR1 is SGHRS and CDR2 is YFSETQ. V was pared by 2 bases and J by 10 bases, with 16 bases between. The CDR3, as DNA: TGCGCCAGCAGCTTCAGCGGGTCCCAGCGGGAGCAGTTCTTC. Protein sequence: CASSFSGSQREQFF.